A selection of T cell receptor beta chains follows, all from one sample in a study of control samples from healthy donors and cancer patients. Here immunoSEQ multiplex PCR was the method, and the copy in TCRdb shows in-frame clones only, minus some. The data hold 110,000 to 150,000 clones, with around nine tenths observed a single time. What was sequenced was blood. These receptors were collected from a man aged 25 to 45 in good health. Each CDR3 is given with its conserved first and last residue. D genes are given only for firm matches. Rows may omit the clone size; those that give it use once, few, many or a size class.

d_gene	v_gene	j_gene	abundance	CDR3aa	CDR3nt
TRBD2	TRBV19	TRBJ2-3	once	CASSPTSGTTDTQYF	TGTGCCAGTAGTCCGACTAGCGGGACGACAGATACGCAGTATTTT
NA	TRBV11-2	TRBJ2-5	NA	CASSFRRYPGGETQYF	TGTGCCAGCAGCTTTAGACGGTACCCCGGCGGGGAGACCCAGTACTTC
NA	TRBV7-9	TRBJ1-6	NA	CASSLWTDNSPLHF	TGTGCCAGCAGCCTCTGGACAGATAATTCACCCCTCCACTTT
NA	TRBV19	TRBJ1-2	NA	CASSYQERYGYTF	TGTGCCAGTAGTTACCAGGAGCGCTATGGCTACACCTTC
NA	TRBV11-3	TRBJ2-7	few	CASSQSRDSSSYEQYF	TGTGCCAGCAGCCAGTCCCGGGACTCTAGCTCCTACGAGCAGTACTTC
NA	TRBV21-1	TRBJ2-1	NA	CARQDHNEQFF	TGTGCCAGGCAGGATCACAATGAGCAGTTCTTC
TRBD1	TRBV5-1	TRBJ1-6	NA	CASSLAGQGRAPLHF	TGCGCCAGCAGCTTGGCGGGACAGGGCAGGGCACCCCTCCACTTT
TRBD2	TRBV20-1	TRBJ2-4	NA	CSASVAGETIAKNIQYF	TGCAGTGCTAGTGTAGCGGGAGAGACGATAGCCAAAAACATTCAGTACTTC
NA	TRBV4-3	TRBJ1-1	NA	CASSQEGGNTEAFF	TGCGCCAGCAGCCAAGAGGGCGGGAACACTGAAGCTTTCTTT
NA	TRBV19	TRBJ1-1	once	CASSERDGRNTEAFF	TGTGCCAGTAGTGAGAGGGACGGAAGGAACACTGAAGCTTTCTTT
NA	TRBV6-2/TRBV6-3	TRBJ1-1	NA	CASSKDLGFARAFF	TGTGCCAGCAGCAAAGACCTGGGGTTTGCGAGAGCTTTCTTT
NA	TRBV9	TRBJ1-1	once	CASSVGWTANTEAFF	TGTGCCAGCAGCGTAGGGTGGACAGCGAACACTGAAGCTTTCTTT
NA	TRBV2	TRBJ1-1	NA	CASSEARLNTEAFF	TGTGCCAGCAGTGAAGCTCGGTTGAACACTGAAGCTTTCTTT
TRBD1	TRBV24-1	TRBJ2-7	NA	CATSDHRQGSYEQYF	TGTGCCACCAGTGACCACCGACAGGGCTCCTACGAGCAGTACTTC
NA	TRBV6-2/TRBV6-3	TRBJ1-5	NA	CASSSDWDNQPQHF	TGTGCCAGCAGTTCCGACTGGGACAATCAGCCCCAGCATTTT
NA	TRBV24-1	TRBJ1-1	NA	CATTDDWSTEAFF	TGTGCCACTACCGATGACTGGAGCACTGAAGCTTTCTTT
NA	TRBV7-2	TRBJ1-6	NA	CASSLGWDGSPLHF	TGTGCCAGCAGCTTAGGCTGGGATGGGTCACCCCTCCACTTT
TRBD2	TRBV6-2/TRBV6-3	TRBJ2-1	NA	CASSYGLADNEQFF	TGTGCCAGCAGTTACGGACTAGCGGACAATGAGCAGTTCTTC
TRBD1	TRBV30	TRBJ2-7	once	CAWSRDRGIYEQYF	TGTGCCTGGTCCCGGGACAGGGGGATCTACGAGCAGTACTTC
NA	TRBV5-6	TRBJ2-6	NA	CASSLFKSSSSGANVLTF	TGTGCCAGCAGCTTGTTCAAGTCATCTAGCTCTGGGGCCAACGTCCTGACTTTC
TRBD2	TRBV11-3	TRBJ2-2	many	CASSWTSTNTGELFF	TGTGCCAGCAGCTGGACTAGCACGAACACCGGGGAGCTGTTTTTT
NA	TRBV29-1	TRBJ2-5	once	CSVGKWETQYF	TGCAGCGTTGGGAAATGGGAGACCCAGTACTTC
TRBD1	TRBV27	TRBJ1-5	once	CASSKYRDRAGNQPQHF	TGTGCCAGCAGTAAGTACCGGGACAGGGCCGGCAATCAGCCCCAGCATTTT
NA	TRBV5-4	TRBJ1-2	NA	CASSKPDSVTMANTF	TGTGCCAGCAGCAAGCCGGACAGCGTAACTATGGCTAACACCTTC
NA	TRBV6-6	TRBJ2-1	NA	CASIRVGHGDNEQFF	TGTGCCAGCATTAGAGTGGGACATGGAGACAATGAGCAGTTCTTC
NA	TRBV7-8	TRBJ2-3	NA	CASSLLRVSRADTQYF	TGTGCCAGCAGCTTACTAAGGGTCAGTAGAGCGGATACGCAGTATTTT
NA	TRBV5-4	TRBJ1-3	NA	CASSPGTSGNTIYF	TGTGCCAGCAGTCCGGGGACCTCTGGAAACACCATATATTTT
NA	TRBV5-1	TRBJ1-1	once	CASSLEGWANTEAFF	TGCGCCAGCAGCTTGGAAGGTTGGGCGAACACTGAAGCTTTCTTT
TRBD2	TRBV5-1	TRBJ2-1	once	CASSLGASGTSKRNEQFF	TGCGCCAGCAGCTTGGGGGCTAGCGGGACCTCCAAGAGGAATGAGCAGTTCTTC
NA	TRBV9	TRBJ1-2	NA	CASSVGQGRGYTF	TGTGCCAGCAGCGTAGGTCAGGGACGTGGCTACACCTTC
NA	TRBV4-1	TRBJ1-1	NA	CASSQDYRTANTEAFF	TGCGCCAGCAGCCAAGATTACCGGACAGCGAACACTGAAGCTTTCTTT
NA	TRBV18	TRBJ1-6	NA	CASNKVNSPLHF	TGTGCCAGCAATAAGGTAAATTCACCCCTCCACTTT
TRBD2	TRBV7-3	TRBJ2-1	NA	CASSWTSGEYNEQFF	TGTGCCAGCAGCTGGACTAGCGGGGAATACAATGAGCAGTTCTTC
TRBD2	TRBV19	TRBJ2-7	NA	CASRDAGGPSYEQYF	TGTGCCAGTAGGGACGCGGGAGGGCCGTCCTACGAGCAGTACTTC
TRBD1	TRBV5-1	TRBJ1-6	NA	CASSVTTGYNSPLHF	TGCGCCAGCAGCGTAACGACAGGGTATAATTCACCCCTCCACTTT
NA	TRBV23-1	TRBJ1-6	NA	CASSHHIQEVSDSPLHF	TGCGCCAGCAGTCACCACATCCAAGAGGTCTCGGATTCACCCCTCCACTTT
TRBD2	TRBV5-8	TRBJ2-2	NA	CASSRIQAGGPAGELFF	TGTGCCAGCAGCCGCATTCAAGCGGGAGGGCCGGCCGGGGAGCTGTTTTTT
NA	TRBV7-9	TRBJ2-5	NA	CASSIDYLQETQYF	TGTGCCAGCAGCATCGACTACCTCCAAGAGACCCAGTACTTC
TRBD2	TRBV4-2	TRBJ2-3	few	CASSQDYASGAGGDTQYF	TGTGCCAGCAGCCAAGATTACGCTAGCGGGGCGGGGGGTGATACGCAGTATTTT
NA	TRBV5-1	TRBJ2-5	NA	CASRLGSQETQYF	TGCGCCAGCAGGCTGGGAAGCCAAGAGACCCAGTACTTC
TRBD2	TRBV7-9	TRBJ2-1	NA	CASRIASGYNEQFF	TGTGCCAGCAGAATTGCTAGCGGGTACAATGAGCAGTTCTTC
NA	TRBV6-1	TRBJ2-2	few	CASSEWAPPNTGELFF	TGTGCCAGCAGTGAATGGGCTCCCCCAAACACCGGGGAGCTGTTTTTT
NA	TRBV7-9	TRBJ2-5	NA	CASSIARSGETQYF	TGTGCCAGCAGCATCGCGCGATCTGGAGAGACCCAGTACTTC
TRBD1	TRBV6-5	TRBJ1-6	NA	CASSSRTGDYSPLHF	TGTGCCAGCAGTTCCCGGACAGGGGATTATTCACCCCTCCACTTT
TRBD1	TRBV28	TRBJ2-7	NA	CASSPGGGQGAEQYF	TGTGCCAGCAGTCCTGGGGGGGGACAGGGCGCCGAGCAGTACTTC
NA	TRBV7-6	TRBJ1-4	NA	CASSLGGSLNEKLFF	TGTGCCAGCAGCTTAGGTGGCAGCTTAAATGAAAAACTGTTTTTT
NA	TRBV2	TRBJ2-5	NA	CASSGPQRSQTQYF	TGTGCCAGCAGCGGGCCCCAGCGAAGCCAGACCCAGTACTTC
NA	TRBV2	TRBJ2-1	once	CASRELHNEQFF	TGTGCCAGCAGGGAACTACACAATGAGCAGTTCTTC
NA	TRBV5-1	TRBJ2-2	NA	CASSLVVPGELFF	TGCGCCAGCAGCTTGGTCGTACCGGGGGAGCTGTTTTTT
NA	TRBV4-1	TRBJ1-3	NA	CASSQISIGNTIYF	TGCGCCAGCAGCCAAATATCAATAGGAAACACCATATATTTT
NA	TRBV28	TRBJ2-5	NA	CASRPGGLETQYF	TGTGCCAGCAGACCCGGGGGGCTAGAGACCCAGTACTTC
NA	TRBV29-1	TRBJ2-5	NA	CSVEGGALGETQYF	TGCAGCGTTGAAGGGGGAGCTCTTGGAGAGACCCAGTACTTC
NA	TRBV7-2	TRBJ2-5	NA	CASSLDGGRQETQYF	TGTGCCAGCAGCTTAGATGGGGGACGGCAAGAGACCCAGTACTTC
NA	TRBV11-2	TRBJ1-1	NA	CASSLFQGVAEAFF	TGTGCCAGCAGCTTATTTCAGGGAGTGGCTGAAGCTTTCTTT